These 26 T cell receptor beta chains were sequenced from one sample in a study of cytomegalovirus exposure and HLA in healthy donors. Primers for the PCR totalled 60 Vbeta and 13 Jbeta. Libraries were prepared by immunoSEQ multiplex PCR; TCRdb keeps only in-frame clonotypes and omits some of them. The profile covers about 150,000 clones, with 80% appearing a single time and around 5.6% taken by the ten largest. The sample consisted of PBMCs. The receptors here all came from a woman between 40 and 50 years old in good health and CMV-seropositive.

The rearrangement links TRBV30 to TRBJ1-1, with D possibly matching TRBD1 (5 bases). Trimming took off 2 bases at V and 1 base at J, with 20 bases between the two ends. CDR3 length: 17 residues. Germline V gene data show CDR1 as GTSNPN and CDR2 as SVGIG (reference sequence). Written as DNA, the CDR3 is TGTGCCTGGAGTCCAACCCCAACGGGACTTAGGAACACTGAAGCTTTCTTT. Translating it yields CAWSPTPTGLRNTEAFF. The full variable domain, with the rest looked up from reference TRBV30 and TRBJ1-1, is SQTIHQWPATLVQPVGSPLSLECTVEGTSNPNLYWYRQAAGRGLQLLFYSVGIGQISSEVPQNLSASRPQDRQFILSSKKLLLSDSGFYLCAWSPTPTGLRNTEAFFGQGTRLTVV.

In its sample, this clone was seen a few times. The chain links TRBV6-1 to TRBJ2-3; maybe TRBD2 (6 bases). Germline V gene data show CDR1 as MNHNS and CDR2 as SASEGT. CDR3 length equals 15 residues. The V end lost 6 bases, the J end lost 1 base, and 14 bases lay between the germline ends. The CDR3 sequence: CASRGHGSGTDTQYF. CDR3 nucleotide sequence: TGTGCCAGCAGAGGGCACGGGAGCGGCACAGATACGCAGTATTTT.

This sequence joins TRBV2 and TRBJ2-3, with 7 bases matching TRBD1. The CDR3 extends over 15 amino acids. Germline V gives CDR1 SNHLY, CDR2 FYNNEI. The J segment lost 1 base and the V segment lost 6 bases, leaving 7 bases of the junction unmatched. The CDR3 region has the DNA TGTGCCAGCAGGTCTACAGGGGACCGCACAGATACGCAGTATTTT. The encoded protein is CASRSTGDRTDTQYF.

This chain joins TRBV27 and TRBJ1-5; TRBD1 matches at 8 bases. J gave up 7 bases and V 3 bases, and 2 bases lay outside the gene matches. The V gene's germline CDR1 is MNHEY and CDR2 SMNVEV (reference sequence). The CDR3 is 13 residues long. The CDR3 bases are TGTGCCAGCAGTTTGACAGGGGACCAGCCCCAGCATTTT. It translates to CASSLTGDQPQHF.

V gene TRBV28 combines with J gene TRBJ2-6, with D possibly matching TRBD1 (5 bases). Germline CDR1 reads MDHEN; CDR2 reads SYDVKM. The CDR3 runs to 16 residues. Trimming took off 2 bases at V and 4 bases at J, with 12 bases between the two ends. The CDR3: CASSLRAGSGANVLTF. CDR3 nucleotide sequence: TGTGCCAGCAGTTTACGGGCAGGGTCCGGGGCCAACGTCCTGACTTTC.

This rearrangement joins TRBV21-1 to TRBJ2-7; TRBD2, as called in the table, went unchecked against the DNA. TRBV21-1 is a listed pseudogene. The CDR3 has 18 amino acids. CDR3 bases: TGTGCCAGCAGCCTTATTATTCTGGCTAGCGGGAGCGGCTACGAGCAGTACTTC. The encoded protein is CASSLIILASGSGYEQYF.

The V and J genes are TRBV30 and TRBJ2-3, with D tentatively TRBD2 (6 bases). Germline V gives CDR1 GTSNPN, CDR2 SVGIG (reference sequence). The CDR3 runs to 17 residues. Trimming cost V 2 bases and J 7 bases, with 25 bases left between them. The CDR3 DNA follows: TGTGCCTGGAGTTCTTCCCGGAGCAGCGGGTCGAACCATACGCAGTATTTT. This codes for CAWSSSRSSGSNHTQYF.

The chain is built from TRBV27 and TRBJ2-3, with TRBD2 identical over 9 bases. CDR1 MNHEY and CDR2 SMNVEV come from the germline V gene (reference sequence). V shed 2 bases, J shed 7 bases, and the junction held 13 bases outside the gene matches. The CDR3 runs to 17 residues. The CDR3 reads CASSLLGGLAGRNTQYF. CDR3 in DNA: TGTGCCAGCAGTTTACTAGGAGGGCTAGCGGGAAGAAATACGCAGTATTTT.

In this sample, this clone turned up once. The chain links TRBV27 to TRBJ2-1, with D uncertain. Between the trimmed V and J ends, which lost 2 bases and 6 bases, there was a span of 17 bases. CDR1 and CDR2 (germline): MNHEY, SMNVEV (reference sequence). The CDR3 runs to 16 residues. The CDR3 region has the DNA TGTGCCAGCAGTTTAAGGATTCCCCGGGTGGGCAATGAGCAGTTCTTC. As protein: CASSLRIPRVGNEQFF.

The chain uses TRBV7-8 and TRBJ2-7; 9 bases map to TRBD2. V shed 4 bases, J shed 1 base, and the junction held 11 bases outside the gene matches. CDR1 and CDR2 from the germline V gene are SGHVS and FQNEAQ. The CDR3 is 17 residues long. In DNA, the CDR3 is TGTGCCAGCAGCTCTAGGGGGGCTAGCGGGACGTCCTACGAGCAGTACTTC. Translated, it gives CASSSRGASGTSYEQYF.

This clone appeared once. The J gene is TRBJ1-1, the V gene TRBV18, with a tentative D call TRBD1 (6 bases). V lost 2 bases and J 5 bases, leaving 12 bases between the germline ends. The CDR3 extends over 14 amino acids. The germline V gene has CDR1 KGHSH and CDR2 LQKENI. CDR3 in DNA: TGTGCCAGCTCACCAGCAACAGGGATGACTGAAGCTTTCTTT. Translating it yields CASSPATGMTEAFF.

The chain recombines TRBV5-1 with TRBJ2-7, with D maybe TRBD2 (5 bases). V lost 6 bases to trimming and J lost 4 bases, with 14 bases between them. Germline V gene lookup returns CDR1 SGHRS and CDR2 YFSETQ. The CDR3 extends over 13 amino acids. The chain's CDR3 is CASNEGPGYEQYF. CDR3 nucleotides: TGCGCCAGCAACGAGGGTCCGGGTTACGAGCAGTACTTC.

V usage is TRBV19 and J usage is TRBJ1-2; D remains unclear. Germline CDR1 reads LNHDA; CDR2 reads SQIVND (reference sequence). The V and J ends lost 7 bases and 6 bases respectively, with 12 bases between them. There are 12 residues in the CDR3. CDR3 DNA: TGTGCCAGTAACCTGAGAGGGAATGGCTACACCTTC. This encodes CASNLRGNGYTF.

The J gene is TRBJ1-4, the V gene TRBV29-1; no reliable D call. The ends were cut back, 6 bases at V and 8 bases at J, with 16 bases in the middle. Germline V gives CDR1 SQVTM, CDR2 ANQGSEA. CDR3 length: 13 amino acids. CDR3 DNA sequence: TGCAGCGTCGCTCTCAGGCTTTCGGAAAAACTGTTTTTT. Translation gives CSVALRLSEKLFF.

The chain has TRBV6-5 and TRBJ2-7; D perhaps matches TRBD1 (6 bases). Germline CDR1 MNHEY, CDR2 SVGAGI. This CDR3 comprises 15 residues. Between the trimmed V and J ends, which lost 5 bases and 2 bases, there was a span of 16 bases. The CDR3 DNA sequence: TGTGCCAGCAGTCGGTCGTCAGGGGTAACCTACGAGCAGTACTTC. The encoded protein is CASSRSSGVTYEQYF.

CDR3 region: CASSFAGTANEQFF. For the CDR3, the DNA is TGTGCCAGCAGCTTCGCCGGGACTGCCAATGAGCAGTTCTTC. V is TRBV5-4 and J is TRBJ2-1; D perhaps matches TRBD2 (6 bases). V was cut by 2 bases and J by 6 bases, with 12 bases left in between. The CDR3 consists of 14 residues. Per the germline V gene, CDR1 is SGHNT and CDR2 is YYREEE (reference sequence).

The chain links TRBV29-1 to TRBJ1-1; D ambiguous. This CDR3 has 12 amino acids. The V gene's germline CDR1 is SQVTM and CDR2 ANQGSEA. The DNA for the CDR3 is TGCAGTGGCGGAGGGCGGAACACTGAAGCTTTCTTT. It codes for CSGGGRNTEAFF.

This chain connects TRBV19 to TRBJ2-7; the match to TRBD2 covers 9 bases. The germline V gene encodes CDR1 LNHDA and CDR2 SQIVND (reference sequence). This CDR3 region has 17 residues. CDR3 protein: CRTRRAGGPQVPCEQYF. The CDR3 nucleotides are TGTCGTACGCGTCGAGCGGGAGGCCCACAAGTGCCTTGCGAGCAGTACTTC.

The table lists this clone with a few counts. The chain links TRBV19 to TRBJ2-4; a weak D match, TRBD2 (6 bases). Germline lookup yields CDR1 LNHDA and CDR2 SQIVND (reference sequence). The CDR3 length is 17 residues. V was shortened by 6 bases and J by 0 bases, with 18 bases between the two germline ends. Written as DNA, the CDR3 is TGTGCCAGTAGCCCAGAGGCGGGGAGGCTAGCCAAAAACATTCAGTACTTC. Residues: CASSPEAGRLAKNIQYF.

V and J are TRBV27 and TRBJ1-5, with 8 nucleotides matching TRBD1. This CDR3 has 15 amino acids. Germline CDR1 and CDR2: MNHEY and SMNVEV (reference sequence). V shed 8 bases and J 7 bases; nucleotides not matched to a gene: 13. CDR3 in amino acids: CASGLGQGGLQPQHF. CDR3 bases: TGTGCCAGCGGCCTCGGACAGGGTGGATTGCAGCCCCAGCATTTT.

The chain uses TRBV9 and TRBJ2-3; the match to TRBD2 covers 9 bases. J was trimmed by 3 bases and V by 3 bases; bases with no gene match: 2. CDR3 size: 14 residues. CDR1 and CDR2 from the germline V gene are SGDLS and YYNGEE. The CDR3 spells CASSGSGRTDTQYF. The DNA for the CDR3 is TGTGCCAGCAGCGGTAGCGGGAGAACAGATACGCAGTATTTT.

The chain is built from TRBV28 and TRBJ2-6; 12 nucleotides align to TRBD2. The ends lost 9 bases at V and 2 bases at J; junction bases unmatched: 2. The CDR3 has 15 residues. Germline loops: CDR1 MDHEN, CDR2 SYDVKM. The CDR3 protein is CASLAGGTGANVLTF. The DNA of the CDR3 is TGTGCCAGTCTAGCGGGAGGGACTGGGGCCAACGTCCTGACTTTC.

The chain carries TRBV6-1 and TRBJ1-5; D not certain. Germline loops: CDR1 MNHNS, CDR2 SASEGT. With 5 bases removed from V and 6 bases from J, the gap between germline ends came to 11 bases. This CDR3 is 13 amino acids long. The CDR3 DNA reads TGTGCCAGCAGTAGAATCGAGGGTCAGCCCCAGCATTTT. Its protein product is CASSRIEGQPQHF.

CDR3 in DNA: TGTGCCAGCAGCTTGAGTGTGACTAGCGGTATCTACGAGCAGTACTTC. Protein product: CASSLSVTSGIYEQYF. The chain couples TRBV5-6 to TRBJ2-7; 9 nucleotides line up with TRBD2. This CDR3 has 16 amino acids. In germline, CDR1 is SGHDT, CDR2 YYEEEE. V shed 1 base, J shed 3 bases, and the junction held 8 bases outside the gene matches.

This clone is a singleton in its sample. The chain combines TRBV29-1 with TRBJ1-5; 7 nucleotides agree with TRBD1. Germline V gene data show CDR1 as SQVTM and CDR2 as ANQGSEA. V lost 4 bases to trimming and J lost 2 bases; unmatched junction nucleotides: 2. The CDR3 is 13 amino acids. Written as DNA, the CDR3 is TGCAGCGTTGTAGGACAGGGCAATCAGCCCCAGCATTTT. Translated: CSVVGQGNQPQHF.

This chain links TRBV11-2 with TRBJ1-2, with unresolved D. The CDR3 is 13 residues long. V gave up 5 bases and J gave up 4 bases, with 11 bases separating them. Germline V gene lookup returns CDR1 SGHAT and CDR2 FQNNGV. CDR3 nucleotides: TGTGCCAGCAGCAAATATAACAGCTATGGCTACACCTTC. Encoded protein: CASSKYNSYGYTF.